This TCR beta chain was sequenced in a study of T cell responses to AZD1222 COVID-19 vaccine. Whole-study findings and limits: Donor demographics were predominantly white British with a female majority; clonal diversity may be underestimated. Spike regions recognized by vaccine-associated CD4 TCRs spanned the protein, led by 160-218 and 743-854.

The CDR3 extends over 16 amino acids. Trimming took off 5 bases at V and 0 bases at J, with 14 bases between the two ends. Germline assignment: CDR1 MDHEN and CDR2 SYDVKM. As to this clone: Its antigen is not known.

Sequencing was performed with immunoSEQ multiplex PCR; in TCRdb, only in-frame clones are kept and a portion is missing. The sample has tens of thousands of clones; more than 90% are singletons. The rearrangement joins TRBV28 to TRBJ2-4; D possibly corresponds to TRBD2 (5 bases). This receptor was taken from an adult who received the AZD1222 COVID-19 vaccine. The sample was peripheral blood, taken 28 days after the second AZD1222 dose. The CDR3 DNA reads TGTGCCAGCAGTCAAGCGGAGAGACTAGCCAAAAACATTCAGTACTTC. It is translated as CASSQAERLAKNIQYF.